A single sample gave rise to the 26 T cell receptor beta chains below, sequenced in a study of T cells in tuberculosis. Time point meaning: new active TB diagnosis, blood taken before or within 7 days of starting treatment. Generated by immunoSEQ multiplex PCR, the TCRdb table keeps only in-frame clones and is missing some. Among roughly 32,000 clones listed, 80% to 95% were seen once. The sequencing used PBMCs, collected at tuberculosis diagnosis. Receptors were obtained from an adult with tuberculosis.

This clone is a singleton in its sample. Here the CDR3 DNA reads TGTGCCAGCAACATCAGGGGGGTTGGCAATCAGCCCCAGCATTTT. This codes for CASNIRGVGNQPQHF. V and J are TRBV28 and TRBJ1-5, with 7 bases identical to TRBD1. With V trimmed by 7 bases and J by 2 bases, 8 bases remained unmatched. The germline CDR1 and CDR2 sequences are MDHEN and SYDVKM. The CDR3 loop spans 15 amino acids.

The chain links TRBV7-9 to TRBJ1-1, with D possibly TRBD1 on 5 matching bases. CDR3 length: 14 amino acids. Trimming shortened V by 8 bases and J by 4 bases, and 17 bases separated the two germline ends. From germline, CDR1 is SEHNR and CDR2 FQNEAQ (reference sequence). CDR3 protein: CASGNSGDATEAFF. In DNA, the CDR3 is TGTGCCAGCGGAAACAGCGGGGACGCCACTGAAGCTTTCTTT.

The chain employs TRBV19 and TRBJ2-4, with a tentative D call TRBD2 (6 bases). The ends were cut back, 3 bases at V and 0 bases at J, with 21 bases in the middle. Germline V gives CDR1 LNHDA, CDR2 SQIVND (reference sequence). The CDR3 has 19 residues. Here the CDR3 reads CASSIPLSGSGLAKNIQYF. The CDR3 nucleotides read TGTGCCAGTAGTATCCCCCTTTCCGGGAGCGGGCTAGCCAAAAACATTCAGTACTTC.

This clone was counted between two and nine times. The chain couples TRBV4-2 to TRBJ1-5; D remains unclear. CDR3 length: 16 residues. V was trimmed by 0 bases and J by 4 bases, leaving 13 bases between them. Germline lookup yields CDR1 LGHNA and CDR2 YNFKEQ. The chain's CDR3 is CASSQDGVASNQPQHF. The CDR3 DNA reads TGTGCCAGCAGCCAAGATGGAGTGGCCTCAAATCAGCCCCAGCATTTT.

The rearrangement uses TRBV28 and TRBJ1-3; D gene uncertain. Germline V CDR1 and CDR2: MDHEN, SYDVKM. V lost 3 bases to trimming and J lost 4 bases, with 10 bases between them. The length of the CDR3 is 14 residues. The CDR3, as DNA: TGTGCCAGCAGTTTCAGAGGGTCCGGAAACACCATATATTTT. Translating gives CASSFRGSGNTIYF. The whole variable domain, remainder taken from reference TRBV28 and TRBJ1-3, is DVKVTQSSRYLVKRTGEKVFLECVQDMDHENMFWYRQDPGLGLRLIYFSYDVKMKEKGDIPEGYSVSREKKERFSLILESASTNQTSMYLCASSFRGSGNTIYFGEGSWLTVV.

The rearrangement uses TRBV28 and TRBJ2-7; 8 bases fit TRBD2. This CDR3 region has 17 residues. From germline, CDR1 is MDHEN and CDR2 SYDVKM. Losses at the gene ends were 6 bases for V and 4 bases for J; bases not matched to a gene: 17. The CDR3: CASSLTLGTRLPYEQYF. In nucleotides, the CDR3 is TGTGCCAGCAGCCTTACCCTCGGGACTAGATTACCTTACGAGCAGTACTTC.

The chain recombines TRBV10-3 with TRBJ2-3, with TRBD2 identical over 11 bases. This CDR3 contains 16 residues. CDR1 ENHRY and CDR2 SYGVKD come from the germline V gene. Unmatched junction bases numbered 2, after V lost 0 bases and J lost 3 bases. The CDR3 DNA is TGTGCCATCAGTGAGTCGACTAGCGGGGAAACAGATACGCAGTATTTT. This gives the protein CAISESTSGETDTQYF.

The rearrangement joins TRBV7-3 to TRBJ1-6; 10 positions match TRBD1. Germline loops: CDR1 SGHTA, CDR2 FQGTGA. Trimming at V came to 2 bases and at J to 7 bases, leaving 5 bases not matched to a gene. This CDR3 has 16 amino acids. The CDR3 coding sequence is TGTGCCAGCAGCTTATCCGGGACAGGGGTGAATTCACCCCTCCACTTT. It is translated as CASSLSGTGVNSPLHF.

This chain connects TRBV6-1 to TRBJ2-1, with 9 positions matching TRBD2. The CDR3 contains 13 residues. The V gene end was trimmed by 7 bases and the J gene end by 12 bases; junction bases not matched to a gene: 10. Germline CDR1 and CDR2: MNHNS and SASEGT. CDR3 protein: CASKASGEKVQFF. CDR3 nucleotides: TGTGCCAGCAAGGCTAGCGGGGAGAAGGTGCAGTTCTTC.

Only one count was recorded for this clone. This sequence joins TRBV18 and TRBJ2-3, with D perhaps TRBD1 (5 bases). The CDR3 has 16 residues. Looked up from germline, CDR1 is KGHSH and CDR2 is LQKENI. The V and J ends lost 6 bases and 0 bases respectively, with 16 bases between them. The CDR3 nucleotides are TGTGCCAGCTCCAATTCTCCTGACAGTAGCACAGATACGCAGTATTTT. Translating gives CASSNSPDSSTDTQYF.

The chain has TRBV6-6 and TRBJ2-3; the match to TRBD1 covers 12 bases. V lost 5 bases, J lost 8 bases, and 8 bases stayed unmatched. This CDR3 contains 15 residues. CDR1 and CDR2 (germline): MNHNY, SVGAGI (reference sequence). DNA for the CDR3: TGTGCCAGCAGTCCCGGGACAGGGGGCTATAGTACGCAGTATTTT. Translated, it gives CASSPGTGGYSTQYF.

This chain uses TRBV5-1 with TRBJ1-1, with 8 bases identical to TRBD1. Germline V gene lookup returns CDR1 SGHRS and CDR2 YFSETQ. Unmatched junction bases numbered 14, after V lost 4 bases and J lost 0 bases. The CDR3 loop spans 18 amino acids. CDR3 DNA sequence: TGCGCCAGCAGCCTATATCATCAGTCGGACAGGGTGAACACTGAAGCTTTCTTT. Amino acids: CASSLYHQSDRVNTEAFF. Complete variable domain (other parts from reference TRBV5-1 and TRBJ1-1): KAGVTQTPRYLIKTRGQQVTLSCSPISGHRSVSWYQQTPGQGLQFLFEYFSETQRNKGNFPGRFSGRQFSNSRSEMNVSTLELGDSALYLCASSLYHQSDRVNTEAFFGQGTRLTVV.

The CDR3 is CASSRGTYEQYF. In nucleotides, the CDR3 is TGTGCCAGCAGTAGAGGGACCTACGAGCAGTACTTC. This chain joins TRBV2 and TRBJ2-7, with D maybe TRBD2 (5 bases). Germline values: CDR1 SNHLY, CDR2 FYNNEI. V dropped 5 bases and J dropped 2 bases, with 7 bases sitting between them. This CDR3 has 12 amino acids.

The V and J genes are TRBV2 and TRBJ1-5; 8 nucleotides match TRBD1. This CDR3 is 14 amino acids long. CDR1 is SNHLY and CDR2 is FYNNEI in the germline V gene. The V segment lost 7 bases and the J segment 6 bases; nucleotides outside the gene matches: 8. CDR3 nucleotides: TGTGCCAGCACCTTAGGACAGGGCGGTCAGCCCCAGCATTTT. As protein: CASTLGQGGQPQHF.

The chain combines TRBV28 with TRBJ1-2; the match to TRBD1 covers 7 bases. The V segment lost 6 bases and the J segment 8 bases; nucleotides outside the gene matches: 12. CDR3 length: 14 amino acids. Germline V lookup: CDR1 MDHEN, CDR2 SYDVKM. In DNA form, the CDR3 reads TGTGCCAGCAGCCCCGTCGACAGGGCCCGGGGCTACACCTTC. Translation gives CASSPVDRARGYTF.

The CDR3, as DNA: TGTGCCAGCAGCAAACTAGGAGCAACAGATACGCAGTATTTT. The encoded protein is CASSKLGATDTQYF. V and J are TRBV7-2 and TRBJ2-3; D possibly corresponds to TRBD2 (5 bases). The V gene's germline CDR1 is SGHTA and CDR2 FQGNSA. The CDR3 runs 14 residues. Trimming pared 5 bases from V and 3 bases from J, leaving 12 bases between.

The J gene is TRBJ2-1, the V gene TRBV5-6; 9 bases are a match to TRBD2. Germline values: CDR1 SGHDT, CDR2 YYEEEE. V was pared by 2 bases and J by 5 bases, with 5 bases of the junction left unmatched. This CDR3 comprises 15 residues. CDR3 DNA sequence: TGTGCCAGCAGCTTTGGCGGGGGGGCTGACAATGAGCAGTTCTTC. Protein: CASSFGGGADNEQFF.

The chain joins TRBV19 to TRBJ2-3, with TRBD2 identical over 11 bases. CDR1 and CDR2 (germline): LNHDA, SQIVND (reference sequence). The V and J ends lost 6 bases and 5 bases, in that order; junction bases with no gene match: 10. The CDR3 is 16 amino acids. CDR3 sequence reads: CASRTSSGRTGDTQYF. CDR3 DNA sequence: TGTGCCAGTAGAACTTCTAGCGGGAGGACGGGAGATACGCAGTATTTT.

This clone was detected only a few times. The chain carries TRBV10-2 and TRBJ2-6; D is ambiguous. This CDR3 is 17 amino acids long. Germline V gives CDR1 WSHSY, CDR2 SAAADI. With 2 bases removed from V and 0 bases from J, the gap between germline ends came to 11 bases. In DNA, the CDR3 is TGCGCCAGCAGTGAGGCCGGCGCTAGCTCTGGGGCCAACGTCCTGACTTTC. Translating gives CASSEAGASSGANVLTF.

The chain's CDR3 is CASSSHRTGGVYEQYF. The CDR3 DNA follows: TGTGCCAGCAGTTCCCATCGGACAGGGGGGGTCTACGAGCAGTACTTC. The rearrangement joins TRBV28 to TRBJ2-7; 10 bases agree with TRBD1. Germline values: CDR1 MDHEN, CDR2 SYDVKM. V trimming: 4 bases; J trimming: 3 bases; junction bases outside the gene matches: 9. The CDR3 extends over 16 amino acids.

The chain carries TRBV5-1 and TRBJ2-7; D unclear. V was trimmed by 1 base and J by 0 bases, leaving 11 bases between them. The CDR3 sequence is 15 residues long. CDR1 and CDR2 from the germline V gene are SGHRS and YFSETQ. This CDR3 is CASSLTVISSYEQYF. CDR3 DNA sequence: TGCGCCAGCAGCTTGACAGTGATCTCCTCCTACGAGCAGTACTTC.

This sequence joins TRBV6-4 and TRBJ1-1; TRBD1 might be the D (6 bases). The ends were cut back, 0 bases at V and 10 bases at J, with 15 bases in the middle. The CDR3 contains 14 residues. Germline lookup yields CDR1 MRHNA and CDR2 SNTAGT. The CDR3 loop reads CASSDSSQGPVAFF. CDR3 nucleotides: TGTGCCAGCAGTGACTCTTCGCAGGGGCCGGTAGCTTTCTTT.

The CDR3, as DNA: TGTGCCAGCGGAGCTAGCGGGAGTTTCGGGACGGAGACCCAGTACTTC. Its translation: CASGASGSFGTETQYF. V usage is TRBV7-9 and J usage is TRBJ2-5; TRBD2 agrees at 10 bases. Trimming at V came to 8 bases and at J to 5 bases, leaving 14 bases not matched to a gene. Germline V gives CDR1 SEHNR, CDR2 FQNEAQ (reference sequence). This CDR3 spans 16 amino acids.

This clone occurred once. V is TRBV6-6 and J is TRBJ2-1; 11 bases agree with TRBD2. The germline gives CDR1 MNHNY, CDR2 SVGAGI (reference sequence). The CDR3 is 15 residues long. Trimming cost V 7 bases and J 2 bases; bases outside gene matches: 4. In DNA form, the CDR3 reads TGTGCCAGCACCCCGGGACTAGCGGCCTACAATGAGCAGTTCTTC. Amino acid sequence: CASTPGLAAYNEQFF.

The V and J genes are TRBV19 and TRBJ1-1; the D is unclear. CDR3 length: 15 amino acids. Germline V gives CDR1 LNHDA, CDR2 SQIVND (reference sequence). The germline V and J ends were trimmed by 7 bases and 4 bases, with 19 bases remaining between them. As DNA, the CDR3 is TGTGCCAGTATATTGGGCTTGACAACCGGCACTGAAGCTTTCTTT. This sequence encodes CASILGLTTGTEAFF.

This chain connects TRBV7-9 to TRBJ2-7; 8 bases line up with TRBD2. The CDR3 extends over 15 amino acids. V lost 4 bases, J lost 2 bases, and 7 bases stayed unmatched. The germline CDR1 and CDR2 sequences are SEHNR and FQNEAQ (reference sequence). The DNA for the CDR3 is TGTGCCAGCAGCTCCCCTAGCGGGTGCACCTACGAGCAGTACTTC. It codes for CASSSPSGCTYEQYF.